This is a list of T cell receptor beta chains from one sample in a study of tumor and adjacent non-tumor tissue in lung cancer. TCRdb re-analysed the multiplex PCR reads in MiXCR, keeping a single row per CDR3 protein. The sample lists approximately 66,000 distinct CDR3 sequences; about 55% were seen once. Sequences were obtained from distant non-tumor lung tissue. Receptor source: a man aged 70 or older with non-small cell lung cancer. CDR3s include the opening cysteine and the closing phenylalanine or tryptophan. A D gene is named only where the DNA matches it firmly. Not all rows give a size; the values are once, few, many and, for expanded clones, a class.

v_gene: TRBV28; d_gene: NA; j_gene: TRBJ1-5; abundance: NA; CDR3nt: TGTACCAGCAGTTTATCGCTGGGAGGCAACCAGCCCCAGCATTTT; CDR3aa: CTSSLSLGGNQPQHF
v_gene: TRBV25-1; d_gene: NA; j_gene: TRBJ2-7; abundance: many; CDR3nt: TGTGCCAGCAGTGAATCGGTGGGGCTTACCCCCTACGAGCAGTACTTC; CDR3aa: CASSESVGLTPYEQYF
v_gene: TRBV28; d_gene: NA; j_gene: TRBJ2-7; abundance: NA; CDR3nt: TGTGCCAGCTATCCACCGGGACGGCCCGCCCACGAGCAGTACTTC; CDR3aa: CASYPPGRPAHEQYF
v_gene: TRBV5-1; d_gene: NA; j_gene: TRBJ1-1; abundance: many; CDR3nt: TGCGCCAGCAGCTTGCTTTTCGGGGGGACTGAAGCTTTCTTT; CDR3aa: CASSLLFGGTEAFF
v_gene: TRBV29-1; d_gene: NA; j_gene: TRBJ1-5; abundance: NA; CDR3nt: TGCAGCATAGACATTGGGTCAAGGGGTTCGAGCAATCAGCCCCAGCATTTT; CDR3aa: CSIDIGSRGSSNQPQHF
v_gene: TRBV7-9; d_gene: NA; j_gene: TRBJ2-1; abundance: NA; CDR3nt: TGTGCCAGCAGTAAACTCGGAGTCCCAGAGACCCAGTTCTTC; CDR3aa: CASSKLGVPETQFF
v_gene: TRBV4-1; d_gene: NA; j_gene: TRBJ2-7; abundance: NA; CDR3nt: TGCGCCAGCAGCCTGCTCCGGGAGTCCTACGAGCTGTACTTC; CDR3aa: CASSLLRESYELYF
v_gene: TRBV28; d_gene: TRBD1; j_gene: TRBJ2-7; abundance: NA; CDR3nt: TGTGCCAGCAGCCCCGGGACAGGGTCCTACGAGCAGTGCTTC; CDR3aa: CASSPGTGSYEQCF
v_gene: TRBV18; d_gene: NA; j_gene: TRBJ2-2; abundance: NA; CDR3nt: TGTGCCAGCTCCGCGTTCATCGGGGAGCTGTTTTTT; CDR3aa: CASSAFIGELFF
v_gene: TRBV29-1; d_gene: NA; j_gene: TRBJ2-7; abundance: once; CDR3nt: TGCAGCGCAAGGGTGGGAGAGGGTTACCACGAGCAGTACTTC; CDR3aa: CSARVGEGYHEQYF
v_gene: TRBV4-1; d_gene: NA; j_gene: TRBJ1-1; abundance: many; CDR3nt: TGCGCCAGCAGCCAGGCCCGGGCCAGAGCGAACACTGAAGCTTTCTTT; CDR3aa: CASSQARARANTEAFF